Below, 31 T cell receptor beta chains from the same sample are listed, as sequenced in a study of cytomegalovirus exposure and HLA in healthy donors (dated by TCRdb to 2015 to 2018). The library relied on the immunoSEQ multiplex PCR assay. In TCRdb, the immuneACCESS table is reduced to in-frame sequences with V and J assigned. These tables do not hold every clone; where another copy was compared, an unresolved V gene accounts for under half, and the others remain unexplained. This sample comprises under 200,000 clones, roughly 89% of them detected only once. Of the sample, 3% is held by the ten largest clones. The sequenced sample was PBMCs. The source of these receptors is a woman under 30 in good health and CMV-seropositive.

This clone was counted a single time. The chain carries TRBV19 and TRBJ2-1; no reliable D call. The V end was cut by 5 bases, the J end by 0 bases, with 11 bases between. Germline-derived CDR1 and CDR2 are LNHDA and SQIVND (reference sequence). This CDR3 contains 15 residues. CDR3 in DNA: TGTGCCAGTAGTCTGACTGGCCTCTCCTACAATGAGCAGTTCTTC. Protein sequence: CASSLTGLSYNEQFF.

The CDR3 region is CASTVTGTNTGELFF. In nucleotides, the CDR3 is TGTGCCAGCACGGTGACAGGGACGAACACCGGGGAGCTGTTTTTT. The chain carries TRBV2 and TRBJ2-2, with TRBD1 matching over 7 bases. The CDR3 has 15 amino acids. V shed 7 bases, J shed 0 bases, and the junction held 5 bases outside the gene matches. The germline CDR1 and CDR2 sequences are SNHLY and FYNNEI.

The chain uses TRBV9 and TRBJ1-1; D is perhaps TRBD1 (6 bases). This CDR3 has 15 residues. Per germline, CDR1 SGDLS and CDR2 YYNGEE. The V gene lost 3 bases and the J gene lost 4 bases, with 16 bases spanning the gap. Here the CDR3 reads CASSALGGLSTEAFF. DNA for the CDR3: TGTGCCAGCAGCGCCCTGGGGGGGCTGAGCACTGAAGCTTTCTTT.

The genes are TRBV25-1 and TRBJ2-3, with D possibly TRBD2 on 6 matching bases. The V end was cut by 3 bases, the J end by 0 bases, with 10 bases between. CDR3 length: 15 amino acids. CDR1 is MGHDK, CDR2 SYGVNS, per germline. The CDR3: CASSEWGVSTDTQYF. The DNA of the CDR3 is TGTGCCAGCAGTGAGTGGGGGGTTAGCACAGATACGCAGTATTTT.

This chain links TRBV28 with TRBJ1-1, with D possibly TRBD1 on 5 matching bases. The CDR3 runs 12 residues. Trimming stripped 2 bases from V and 9 bases from J, with 10 bases between. Germline-derived CDR1 and CDR2 are MDHEN and SYDVKM. CDR3 nucleotide sequence: TGTGCCAGCAGTTTAGGGGGGTTTAAAGCTTTCTTT. Amino acids: CASSLGGFKAFF.

In this sample, this clone turned up once. V usage is TRBV7-9 and J usage is TRBJ2-2, with TRBD2 matching 9 bases. This CDR3 is 17 amino acids long. The ends lost 3 bases at V and 5 bases at J; junction bases unmatched: 10. CDR1 is SEHNR, CDR2 FQNEAQ, per germline (reference sequence). Here the CDR3 reads CASSFLAGARRTGELFF. The CDR3, as DNA: TGTGCCAGCAGCTTTTTAGCGGGAGCCCGTAGGACCGGGGAGCTGTTTTTT.

V gene TRBV6-1 combines with J gene TRBJ1-5, with a weak D call TRBD1 (6 bases). With 4 bases removed from V and 0 bases from J, the gap between germline ends came to 10 bases. The CDR3 totals 15 residues. Germline V CDR1 and CDR2: MNHNS, SASEGT. The CDR3 sequence is CASSGGGHSNQPQHF. In DNA, the CDR3 is TGTGCCAGCAGTGGGGGGGGGCATAGCAATCAGCCCCAGCATTTT.

The chain carries TRBV19 and TRBJ1-4, with no clear D. CDR1 and CDR2 from the germline V gene are LNHDA and SQIVND (reference sequence). This CDR3 is 14 amino acids long. The V end lost 4 bases, the J end lost 8 bases, and 14 bases lay between the germline ends. DNA of the CDR3: TGTGCCAGTAGTAATGACTTTGGCTGGGAAAAACTGTTTTTT. It translates to CASSNDFGWEKLFF.

This clone was observed a single time. The chain is built from TRBV10-2 and TRBJ2-7, with D possibly matching TRBD1 (6 bases). This CDR3 is 11 amino acids long. The germline V and J ends were trimmed by 5 bases and 7 bases, with 9 bases remaining between them. Germline CDR1 and CDR2: WSHSY and SAAADI. CDR3 region: CASSKGGEQYF. CDR3 nucleotide sequence: TGCGCCAGCAGTAAAGGGGGAGAGCAGTACTTC.

This chain joins TRBV7-8 and TRBJ2-1, with 10 nucleotides matching TRBD2. Germline values: CDR1 SGHVS, CDR2 FQNEAQ. This CDR3 spans 15 amino acids. V gave up 3 bases and J gave up 2 bases; unmatched junction bases: 1. The CDR3 spells CASSLTSGPYNEQFF. The CDR3 DNA follows: TGTGCCAGCAGCTTGACTAGCGGGCCCTACAATGAGCAGTTCTTC.

The genes are TRBV9 and TRBJ2-1; 12 bases are a match to TRBD2. The ends lost 0 bases at V and 9 bases at J; junction bases unmatched: 4. The length of the CDR3 is 15 residues. The germline gives CDR1 SGDLS, CDR2 YYNGEE. Here the CDR3 reads CASSVGTSGVFEQFF. The CDR3 region has the DNA TGTGCCAGCAGCGTAGGGACTAGCGGGGTTTTTGAGCAGTTCTTC.

The gene calls are TRBV27 and TRBJ2-7; possibly TRBD1 for D (5 bases). The ends were cut back, 7 bases at V and 2 bases at J, with 9 bases in the middle. The CDR3 covers 12 residues. The germline gives CDR1 MNHEY, CDR2 SMNVEV (reference sequence). This chain's CDR3 is CASTLGAYEQYF. In nucleotides, the CDR3 is TGTGCCAGCACCCTAGGGGCCTACGAGCAGTACTTC.

J is TRBJ1-1 and V is TRBV7-2; tentatively, D is TRBD1 (5 bases). Trimming removed 4 bases from V and 6 bases from J, with 9 bases in between. CDR1 and CDR2 from the germline V gene are SGHTA and FQGNSA. This CDR3 region has 12 residues. CDR3 coding DNA: TGTGCCAGCAGCTACGACAGCCCTGAAGCTTTCTTT. Translation: CASSYDSPEAFF.

The V gene is TRBV29-1, the J gene TRBJ2-5, with D possibly matching TRBD1 (5 bases). Germline V lookup: CDR1 SQVTM, CDR2 ANQGSEA. V was clipped by 6 bases and J by 1 base, with 12 bases between them. This CDR3 comprises 13 residues. The CDR3 region is CSVSDRFQETQYF. DNA for the CDR3: TGCAGCGTCAGTGACAGATTCCAAGAGACCCAGTACTTC.

The chain couples TRBV28 to TRBJ2-6; D might be TRBD1 (5 bases). The germline V gene encodes CDR1 MDHEN and CDR2 SYDVKM. V lost 4 bases to trimming and J lost 4 bases, with 8 bases between them. The CDR3 runs to 14 residues. The CDR3 loop is CASSSRQGANVLTF. For the CDR3, the DNA is TGTGCCAGCAGTTCCCGACAGGGGGCCAACGTCCTGACTTTC.

The chain recombines TRBV18 with TRBJ2-1; 9 bases are a match to TRBD2. The V gene's germline CDR1 is KGHSH and CDR2 LQKENI. The CDR3 has 15 residues. V lost 2 bases to trimming and J lost 2 bases; unmatched junction nucleotides: 1. The CDR3 bases are TGTGCCAGCTCACCAGGCGGGAGGGCCTACAATGAGCAGTTCTTC. Translated: CASSPGGRAYNEQFF.

This chain joins TRBV5-4 and TRBJ2-3; 9 nucleotides agree with TRBD1. V lost 1 base and J lost 3; bases outside the gene matches: 6. The CDR3 covers 16 residues. CDR1 is SGHNT and CDR2 is YYREEE in the germline V gene (reference sequence). CDR3 in DNA: TGTGCCAGCAGCTTGTCGACAGGGGGTAGTACAGATACGCAGTATTTT. Its translation: CASSLSTGGSTDTQYF.

This clone was recorded once. The V and J genes are TRBV4-2 and TRBJ2-2, with unresolved D. The ends were cut back, 2 bases at V and 0 bases at J, with 10 bases in the middle. Germline CDR1 LGHNA, CDR2 YNFKEQ. The CDR3 is 16 amino acids. CDR3 in amino acids: CASSQNPRSNTGELFF. The CDR3 coding sequence is TGTGCCAGCAGCCAAAACCCCAGGTCGAACACCGGGGAGCTGTTTTTT.

The chain uses TRBV9 and TRBJ2-1; the match to TRBD2 covers 7 bases. V lost 4 bases and J lost 5; bases outside the gene matches: 9. Germline loops: CDR1 SGDLS, CDR2 YYNGEE. The length of the CDR3 is 15 residues. CDR3 bases: TGTGCCAGCAGCACCTCCGGGGGGTCCCACAATGAGCAGTTCTTC. It translates to CASSTSGGSHNEQFF. Complete variable domain (other parts from reference TRBV9 and TRBJ2-1): DSGVTQTPKHLITATGQRVTLRCSPRSGDLSVYWYQQSLDQGLQFLIQYYNGEERAKGNILERFSAQQFPDLHSELNLSSLELGDSALYFCASSTSGGSHNEQFFGPGTRLTVL.

This CDR3 reads CASSLSPGQPPYGYTF. The CDR3, as DNA: TGCGCCAGCAGCTTAAGTCCGGGACAGCCCCCCTATGGCTACACCTTC. V usage is TRBV5-1 and J usage is TRBJ1-2, with TRBD1 matching over 7 bases. The germline gives CDR1 SGHRS, CDR2 YFSETQ. V was clipped by 2 bases and J by 4 bases; unmatched bases: 11. This CDR3 spans 16 amino acids.

This chain connects TRBV7-9 to TRBJ1-2; a possible D gene is TRBD1 (6 bases). V lost 4 bases and J lost 5, with 17 bases in between. The germline CDR1 and CDR2 sequences are SEHNR and FQNEAQ (reference sequence). The CDR3 contains 15 residues. For the CDR3, the DNA is TGTGCCAGCAGCTCGGACAGCCCGGCTATTTATGGCTACACCTTC. Amino acids: CASSSDSPAIYGYTF.

The chain links TRBV25-1 to TRBJ2-3, with 8 bases identical to TRBD2. After removal of 2 bases from V and 5 bases from J, the junction contained 3 bases not matched to a gene. The CDR3 is made up of 14 amino acids. CDR1 MGHDK and CDR2 SYGVNS come from the germline V gene. This chain's CDR3 is CASSEALAGDTQYF. The CDR3 nucleotides are TGTGCCAGCAGTGAAGCGCTAGCGGGAGATACGCAGTATTTT. Full variable domain (rest looked up from reference TRBV25-1 and TRBJ2-3): EADIYQTPRYLVIGTGKKITLECSQTMGHDKMYWYQQDPGMELHLIHYSYGVNSTEKGDLSSESTVSRIRTEHFPLTLESARPSHTSQYLCASSEALAGDTQYFGPGTRLTVL.

The rearrangement joins TRBV28 to TRBJ2-3; D might be TRBD2 (6 bases). The CDR3 covers 13 residues. The ends were cut back, 8 bases at V and 4 bases at J, with 13 bases in the middle. Germline CDR1 is MDHEN and CDR2 is SYDVKM. The CDR3 DNA is TGTGCCAGCGGGAGGATGCTCCCAGATACGCAGTATTTT. Translating it yields CASGRMLPDTQYF.

This clone was picked up one time. The chain uses TRBV28 and TRBJ1-3; 8 nucleotides line up with TRBD1. V was pared by 7 bases and J by 2 bases, with 4 bases of the junction left unmatched. The CDR3 sequence is 14 residues long. Germline V gene sequence: CDR1 MDHEN, CDR2 SYDVKM. In nucleotides, the CDR3 is TGTGCCAGCAACTCAGGGGGCACTGGAAACACCATATATTTT. It encodes CASNSGGTGNTIYF.

The V call is TRBV23-1, the J call TRBJ2-3, with 13 bases that match TRBD2. TRBV23-1 qualifies as an ORF whose function is uncertain. With 3 bases clipped from V and 4 bases from J, the junction kept 4 bases outside the gene matches. This CDR3 is built from 16 residues. DNA of the CDR3: TGCGCCAGCAGTCACCGGACTAGCGGGAGCCCAGATACGCAGTATTTT. Protein: CASSHRTSGSPDTQYF.

The chain has TRBV6-5 and TRBJ2-1; 7 positions match TRBD2. Germline CDR1 reads MNHEY; CDR2 reads SVGAGI. With V trimmed by 3 bases and J by 3 bases, 5 bases remained unmatched. The CDR3 is made up of 15 amino acids. The CDR3, as DNA: TGTGCCAGCAGTTATTCCGGGGGGTTCTACAATGAGCAGTTCTTC. Translated: CASSYSGGFYNEQFF.

This clone was observed at least ten times. The chain recombines TRBV19 with TRBJ2-7; TRBD1 matches 7 bases. V lost 6 bases and J lost 3; bases outside the gene matches: 5. The V gene's germline CDR1 is LNHDA and CDR2 SQIVND (reference sequence). This CDR3 is 13 amino acids long. The CDR3 here is CASSLTGIYEQYF. In DNA, the CDR3 is TGTGCCAGTAGCCTGACAGGGATCTACGAGCAGTACTTC.

This chain uses TRBV7-3 with TRBJ2-7; 11 nucleotides match TRBD2. CDR1 and CDR2 from the germline V gene are SGHTA and FQGTGA. J lost 3 bases, V lost 5 bases, and 6 bases had no gene match. This CDR3 spans 15 amino acids. The CDR3 reads CASSIGTSGVYEQYF. The CDR3 DNA follows: TGTGCCAGCAGCATCGGGACTAGCGGAGTCTACGAGCAGTACTTC.

This chain uses TRBV13 with TRBJ1-3, with 9 bases identical to TRBD1. This CDR3 is built from 14 residues. Losses at the gene ends were 4 bases for V and 6 bases for J; bases not matched to a gene: 4. The germline V gene encodes CDR1 PRHDT and CDR2 FYEKMQ (reference sequence). CDR3 amino acids: CASSSGQGLNTIYF. As DNA, the CDR3 is TGTGCCAGCAGCTCCGGACAGGGGCTAAACACCATATATTTT.

This rearrangement joins TRBV29-1 to TRBJ1-2, with TRBD1 matching 9 bases. The CDR3 has 15 amino acids. Germline V lookup: CDR1 SQVTM, CDR2 ANQGSEA. The V and J ends lost 3 bases and 0 bases, in that order; junction bases with no gene match: 5. The CDR3 sequence is CSVERGTGPNYGYTF. CDR3 bases: TGCAGCGTTGAGCGGGGGACAGGGCCTAACTATGGCTACACCTTC.

CDR3 sequence reads: CASSPIQGPTGELFF. For the CDR3, the DNA is TGTGCCAGCAGCCCCATACAGGGACCCACCGGGGAGCTGTTTTTT. The chain carries TRBV7-8 and TRBJ2-2; tentatively, D is TRBD1 (6 bases). The V and J ends lost 5 bases and 4 bases respectively, with 14 bases between them. There are 15 residues in the CDR3. Germline values: CDR1 SGHVS, CDR2 FQNEAQ.